This T cell receptor (beta chain) was recovered during a study of human T cells and chemical hapten exposure. The germline V gene encodes CDR1 SGHRS and CDR2 YFSETQ. The CDR3 sequence is 15 residues long. V was clipped by 4 bases and J by 6 bases; unmatched bases: 11. Via MiXCR, TCRdb re-called the RACE reads, giving one row per CDR3 protein. The sample comprises about 80,000 distinct CDR3 sequences, 10% of which are singletons, and 1.4% rests with the top ten. Time point here: patch test 1, 2 weeks after DPC sensitization. As for treatment: therapeutic diphenylcyclopropenone sensitization with weekly scalp DPC.

J is TRBJ2-7 and V is TRBV5-1, with 9 bases fitting TRBD2. Here the sequenced sample was whole blood, taken in connection with sensitization to the hapten diphenylcyclopropenone (DPC). This TCR came from a woman between 50 and 59 years old with alopecia areata. Some clones in this sample may be carry-over from other donors' samples. CDR3 sequence reads: CASSPTIAGAGEQYF. As DNA, the CDR3 is TGCGCCAGCAGCCCAACCATAGCGGGAGCGGGCGAGCAGTACTTC.